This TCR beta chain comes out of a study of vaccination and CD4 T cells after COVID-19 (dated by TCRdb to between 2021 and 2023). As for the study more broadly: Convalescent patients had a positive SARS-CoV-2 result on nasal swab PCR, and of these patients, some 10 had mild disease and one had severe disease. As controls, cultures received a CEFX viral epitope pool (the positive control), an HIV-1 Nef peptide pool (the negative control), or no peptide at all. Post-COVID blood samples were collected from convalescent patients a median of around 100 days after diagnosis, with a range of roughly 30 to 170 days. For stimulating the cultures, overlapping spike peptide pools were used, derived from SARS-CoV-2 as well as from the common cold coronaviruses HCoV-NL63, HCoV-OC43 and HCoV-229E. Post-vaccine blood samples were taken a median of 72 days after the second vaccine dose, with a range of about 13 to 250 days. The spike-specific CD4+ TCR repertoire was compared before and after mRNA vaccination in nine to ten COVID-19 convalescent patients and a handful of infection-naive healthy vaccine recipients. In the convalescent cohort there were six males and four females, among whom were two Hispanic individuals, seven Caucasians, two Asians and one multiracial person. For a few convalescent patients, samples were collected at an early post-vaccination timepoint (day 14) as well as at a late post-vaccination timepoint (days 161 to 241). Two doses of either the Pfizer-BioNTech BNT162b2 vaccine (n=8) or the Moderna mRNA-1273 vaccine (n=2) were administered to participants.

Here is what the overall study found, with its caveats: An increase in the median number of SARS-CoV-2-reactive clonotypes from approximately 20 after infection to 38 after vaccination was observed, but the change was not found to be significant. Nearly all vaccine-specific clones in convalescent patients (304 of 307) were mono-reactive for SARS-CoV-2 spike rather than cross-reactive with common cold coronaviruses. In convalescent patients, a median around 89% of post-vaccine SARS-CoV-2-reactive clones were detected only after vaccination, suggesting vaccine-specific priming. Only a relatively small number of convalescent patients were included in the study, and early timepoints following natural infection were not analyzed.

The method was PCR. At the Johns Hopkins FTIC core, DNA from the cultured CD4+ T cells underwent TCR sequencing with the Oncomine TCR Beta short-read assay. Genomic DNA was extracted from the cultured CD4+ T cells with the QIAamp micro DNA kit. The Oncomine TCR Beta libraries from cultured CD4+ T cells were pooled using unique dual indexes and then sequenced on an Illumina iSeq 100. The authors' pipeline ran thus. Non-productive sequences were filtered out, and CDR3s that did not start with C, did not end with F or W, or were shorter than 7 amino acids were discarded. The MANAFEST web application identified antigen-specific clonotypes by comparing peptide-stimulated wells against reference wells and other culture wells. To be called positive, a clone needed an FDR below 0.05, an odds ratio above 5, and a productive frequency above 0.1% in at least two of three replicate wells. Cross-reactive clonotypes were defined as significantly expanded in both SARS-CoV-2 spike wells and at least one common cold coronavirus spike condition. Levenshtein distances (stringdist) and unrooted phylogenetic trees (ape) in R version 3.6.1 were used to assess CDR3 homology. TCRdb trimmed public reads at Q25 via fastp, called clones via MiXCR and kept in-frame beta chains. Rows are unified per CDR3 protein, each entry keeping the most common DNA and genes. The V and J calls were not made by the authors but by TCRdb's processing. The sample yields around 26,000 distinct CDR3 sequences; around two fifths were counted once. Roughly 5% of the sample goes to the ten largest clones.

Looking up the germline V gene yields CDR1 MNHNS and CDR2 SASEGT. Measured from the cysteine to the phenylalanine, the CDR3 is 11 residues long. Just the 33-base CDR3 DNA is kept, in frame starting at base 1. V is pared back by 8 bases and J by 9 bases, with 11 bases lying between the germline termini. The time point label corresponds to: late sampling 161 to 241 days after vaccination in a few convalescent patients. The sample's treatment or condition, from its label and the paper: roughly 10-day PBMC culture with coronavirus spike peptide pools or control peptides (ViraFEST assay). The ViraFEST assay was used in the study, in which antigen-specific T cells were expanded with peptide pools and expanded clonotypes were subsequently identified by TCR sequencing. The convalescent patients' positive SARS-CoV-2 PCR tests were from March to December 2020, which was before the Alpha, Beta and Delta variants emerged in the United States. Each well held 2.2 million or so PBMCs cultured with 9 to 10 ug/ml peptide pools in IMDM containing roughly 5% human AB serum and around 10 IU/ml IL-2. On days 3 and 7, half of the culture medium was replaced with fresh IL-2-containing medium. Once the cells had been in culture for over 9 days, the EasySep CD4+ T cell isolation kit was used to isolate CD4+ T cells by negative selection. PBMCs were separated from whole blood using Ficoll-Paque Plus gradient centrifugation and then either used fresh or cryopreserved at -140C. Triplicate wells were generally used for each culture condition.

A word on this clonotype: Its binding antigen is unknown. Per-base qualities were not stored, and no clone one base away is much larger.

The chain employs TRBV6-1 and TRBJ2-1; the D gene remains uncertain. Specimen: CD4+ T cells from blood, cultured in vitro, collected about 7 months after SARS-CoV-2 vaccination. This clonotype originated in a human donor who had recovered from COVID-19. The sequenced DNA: TGTGCCAGCTGGGCGGTTGGTGAGCAGTTCTTC. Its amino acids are CASWAVGEQFF.